The 5 T cell receptor beta chains listed next were all sequenced from one sample in a study of post-analysis software for immune sequencing data (dated by TCRdb to about 2015). The paper as a whole reports these results and caveats: Significantly higher frequencies in patients than in controls were found for five or six TRBV segments, including TRBV5-6, TRBV5-1 and TRBV20-1.

Libraries were made using PCR. Sequencing took place on an Illumina HiSeq 2500. Unique molecular identifiers were incorporated into TCR beta cDNA libraries to reduce PCR and sequencing biases. The raw public data were reprocessed by TCRdb itself: fastp quality trimming at Q25, MiXCR clonotype calling, in-frame beta chains only. Here each entry gathers all rows of one CDR3 protein and keeps the most common genes and DNA. The sample table lists around 710,000 distinct CDR3 sequences, under 60% of them with a count of one. The ten largest clones add up to 4.9% of the sample. Antigen specificity for these receptors is unknown. Sequencing was carried out using blood. These receptors all come from a girl under 18 with multiple sclerosis.

The sample holds a few counts of this clonotype. The chain uses TRBV7-6 and TRBJ2-2; 8 nucleotides line up with TRBD2. J lost 5 bases, V lost 2 bases, and 1 base had no gene match. The CDR3 loop spans 14 amino acids. Germline assignment: CDR1 SGHVS and CDR2 FNYEAQ. The CDR3, as DNA: TGTGCCAGCAGCTTAATAGCGGGAACCGGGGAGCTGTTTTTT. This gives the protein CASSLIAGTGELFF.

The sample holds a few counts of this clonotype. The CDR3 bases are TGCGCCAGCAGCTTAGGACTGCCGAACGATGAGCAGTTCTTC. Translation: CASSLGLPNDEQFF. V usage is TRBV5-1 and J usage is TRBJ2-1; D might be TRBD2 (5 bases). CDR3 length: 14 amino acids. CDR1 and CDR2 (germline): SGHRS, YFSETQ. V lost 2 bases and J 8 bases, leaving 14 bases between the germline ends. Full variable domain (outside the CDR3, taken from reference TRBV5-1 and TRBJ2-1): KAGVTQTPRYLIKTRGQQVTLSCSPISGHRSVSWYQQTPGQGLQFLFEYFSETQRNKGNFPGRFSGRQFSNSRSEMNVSTLELGDSALYLCASSLGLPNDEQFFGPGTRLTVL.

The chain joins TRBV7-8 to TRBJ2-1, with D possibly TRBD2 on 6 matching bases. V was shortened by 5 bases and J by 6 bases, with 14 bases between the two germline ends. CDR3 size: 14 residues. CDR1 and CDR2 (germline): SGHVS, FQNEAQ. This chain's CDR3 is CASSGETRGNEQFF. CDR3 coding DNA: TGTGCCAGCAGCGGGGAGACTAGGGGCAATGAGCAGTTCTTC.

This chain uses TRBV11-2 with TRBJ2-7, with D perhaps TRBD2 (6 bases). The CDR3 covers 15 residues. V was cut by 8 bases and J by 3 bases, with 20 bases left in between. Germline CDR1 reads SGHAT; CDR2 reads FQNNGV. CDR3 sequence reads: CASERIKRALYEQYF. The CDR3 nucleotides are TGTGCCAGCGAACGAATAAAGCGGGCCCTCTACGAGCAGTACTTC.

The chain links TRBV2 to TRBJ2-3; the D gene is possibly TRBD2 (5 bases). V shed 4 bases and J shed 4 bases, with 18 bases lying between them. The CDR3 has 16 amino acids. The germline V gene has CDR1 SNHLY and CDR2 FYNNEI. The CDR3 sequence is CASSGDLRVRPDTQYF. The CDR3, as DNA: TGTGCCAGCAGTGGAGATTTGCGGGTGCGACCAGATACGCAGTATTTT.